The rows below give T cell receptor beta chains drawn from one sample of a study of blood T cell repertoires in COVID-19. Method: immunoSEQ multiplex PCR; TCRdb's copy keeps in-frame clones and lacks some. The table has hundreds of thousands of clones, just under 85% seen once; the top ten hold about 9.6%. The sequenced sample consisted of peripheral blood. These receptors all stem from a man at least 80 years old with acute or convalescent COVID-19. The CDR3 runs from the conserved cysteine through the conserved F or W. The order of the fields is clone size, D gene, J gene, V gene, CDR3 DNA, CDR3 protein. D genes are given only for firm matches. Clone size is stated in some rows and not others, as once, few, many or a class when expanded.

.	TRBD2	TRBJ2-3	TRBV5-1	TGCGCCAGCAGCTCGGGGACTAGCGGGAGCGCAGATACGCAGTATTTT	CASSSGTSGSADTQYF
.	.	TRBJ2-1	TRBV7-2	TGTGCCAGCAGCTTAAGCAGTAGCCACAATGAGCAGTTCTTC	CASSLSSSHNEQFF
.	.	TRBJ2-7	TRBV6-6	TGTGCCAGCAGTCCGATATCAGGGGCTGGGGAGCAGTACTTC	CASSPISGAGEQYF
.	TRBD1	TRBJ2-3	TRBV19	TGTGCCAGTAGTGACAGGGGGCCGACAGATACGCAGTATTTT	CASSDRGPTDTQYF
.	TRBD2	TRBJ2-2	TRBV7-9	TGTGCCAGCAGACCGAGCGGGACCGCGAACACCGGGGAGCTGTTTTTT	CASRPSGTANTGELFF
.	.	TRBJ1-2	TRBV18	TGTGCCAGCTCACCACTTTCACAGGGATCCTATGGCTACACCTTC	CASSPLSQGSYGYTF
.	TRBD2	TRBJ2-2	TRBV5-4	TGTGCCAGCAGCATCAGCGGGGGTCACACCGGGGAGCTGTTTTTT	CASSISGGHTGELFF
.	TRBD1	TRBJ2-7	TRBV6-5	TGTGCTACACGCAGGGGGCGGTGGGCCGAGCAGTACTTC	CATRRGRWAEQYF
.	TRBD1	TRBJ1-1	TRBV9	TGTGCCAGCAGCGTGCCGGGACAGGGGATCCTGCGGGACACTGAAGCTTTCTTT	CASSVPGQGILRDTEAFF
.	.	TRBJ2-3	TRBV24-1	TGTGCCACCAGTGATCTGCGACAGAGCACAGATACGCAGTATTTT	CATSDLRQSTDTQYF
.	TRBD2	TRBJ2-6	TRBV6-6	TGTGCCAGCAGTCAGGGACTAGCGGGAGCTGGGGCCAACGTCCTGACTTTC	CASSQGLAGAGANVLTF
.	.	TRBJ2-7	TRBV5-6	TGTGCCAGCAGCTTGGCCACAGGGAGTAGGAGCGAGCAGTACTTC	CASSLATGSRSEQYF
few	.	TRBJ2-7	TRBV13	TGTGCCAGCAGCTTAAGAGGAACCCACTCCTACGAGCAGTACTTC	CASSLRGTHSYEQYF
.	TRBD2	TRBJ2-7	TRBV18	TGTGCCAGCTCATCCATGCGACTAGCGGGAGGTTCCTACGAGCAGTACTTC	CASSSMRLAGGSYEQYF
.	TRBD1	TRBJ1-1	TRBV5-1	TGCGCCAGCAGAGGGACAGGGATGAACACTGAAGCTTTCTTT	CASRGTGMNTEAFF
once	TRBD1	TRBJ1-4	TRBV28	TGTGCCAGCAGTCCTTGGACAGGGTATAGAGAAAAACTGTTTTTT	CASSPWTGYREKLFF
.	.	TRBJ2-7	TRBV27	TGTGCCAGCAGGACTACGGGCTACGAGCAGTACTTC	CASRTTGYEQYF
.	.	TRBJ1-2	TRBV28	TGTGCCAGCAGTTTGGACGGACATAGCTATGGCTACACCTTC	CASSLDGHSYGYTF
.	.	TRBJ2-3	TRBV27	TGTGCCAGCAGCGGACAGCTTAACCCCACAGATACGCAGTATTTT	CASSGQLNPTDTQYF
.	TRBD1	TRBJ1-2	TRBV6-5	TGTGCCAGCAGTTGGAGGGACAGGGGAGGGGGCTACACCTTC	CASSWRDRGGGYTF
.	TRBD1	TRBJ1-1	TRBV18	TGTGCCAGCTCACCAGGGGACAGCGGCACTGAAGCTTTCTTT	CASSPGDSGTEAFF
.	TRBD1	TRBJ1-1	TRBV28	TGTGCCAGCAAGGGACAGGGTCTTTTGAACACTGAAGCTTTCTTT	CASKGQGLLNTEAFF
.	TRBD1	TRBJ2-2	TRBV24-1	TGTGCCACCAGTGATCCGGGACAGGGGCCCACCGGGGAGCTGTTTTTT	CATSDPGQGPTGELFF
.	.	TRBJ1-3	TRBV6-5	TGTGCCAGCAGTTACGACCGGAGCTCTGGAAACACCATATATTTT	CASSYDRSSGNTIYF
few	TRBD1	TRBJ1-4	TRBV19	TGTGCCACCTCCGGGACAGGGGTGGAAAAACTGTTTTTT	CATSGTGVEKLFF
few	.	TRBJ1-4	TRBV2	TGTGCCAGCAGTGAAGAGCAGGGGTCTGGTGAAAAACTGTTTTTT	CASSEEQGSGEKLFF
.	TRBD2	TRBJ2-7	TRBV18	TGTGCCAGCCGGGGGGGGCTACAAGACTACGAGCAGTACTTC	CASRGGLQDYEQYF
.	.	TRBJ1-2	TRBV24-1	TGTGCCACCAGTGACCCAGGGAAAGCTAACTATGGCTACACCTTC	CATSDPGKANYGYTF
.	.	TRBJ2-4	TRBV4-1	TGCGCCAGCAGCCCCGGGGGGCGGCAGGTAGCCAAAAACATTCAGTACTTC	CASSPGGRQVAKNIQYF
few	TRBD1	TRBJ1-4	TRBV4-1	TGCGCCAGCAGCCAAGAAAGGGGGACAGGCACCCGAATTACTGACCGAAATAAACTGTTTTTT	CASSQERGTGTRITDRNKLFF
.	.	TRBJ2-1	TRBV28	TGTGCCAGCAGTTTGAGACAGACCAGCTCCTACAATGAGCAGTTCTTC	CASSLRQTSSYNEQFF